This is a list of T cell receptor beta chains from one sample in a study of tumor and adjacent non-tumor tissue in lung cancer. MiXCR, applied by TCRdb to the multiplex PCR reads, yields one record per CDR3 protein. The sample carries roughly 220,000 distinct CDR3 sequences, around 71% recorded once. Sequencing was done on a sample of lung tumor tissue. These receptors all come from a man between 60 and 75 years old with non-small cell lung cancer. Both conserved end residues are part of each CDR3. A D gene is named only where the DNA matches it firmly. Clone size, where shown, is once, few, many, or a class for clones that have expanded.

V gene,clone size,J gene,D gene,CDR3 protein,CDR3 DNA
TRBV11-2,.,TRBJ2-7,.,CAISLYTLYEQYF,TGTGCCATCAGCTTATATACGCTCTACGAGCAGTACTTC
TRBV4-2,.,TRBJ1-5,.,CASSQEPGDSNQPPHF,TGTGCCAGCAGCCAAGAACCAGGGGATAGCAATCAGCCCCCCCATTTT
TRBV20-1,.,TRBJ2-1,TRBD2,CSAKLAGPSYEQFF,TGCAGTGCAAAACTAGCGGGCCCATCCTACGAGCAGTTCTTC
TRBV5-5,many,TRBJ2-5,TRBD2,CASSGLAMYQETQYF,TGTGCCAGCAGCGGACTAGCGATGTACCAAGAGACCCAGTACTTC
TRBV20-1,many,TRBJ2-3,TRBD1,CSARLGQGTDTQYF,TGCAGTGCTAGGTTAGGACAGGGCACAGATACGCAGTATTTT
TRBV4-1,.,TRBJ1-5,.,CASNQTGWGEGQPRHF,TGTGCCAGCAACCAAACCGGTTGGGGTGAGGGCCAGCCCCGGCATTTT
TRBV11-2,few,TRBJ2-1,.,CASSLDGQGGQFF,TGTGCCAGCAGCTTAGATGGCCAGGGGGGGCAGTTCTTC
TRBV6-4,.,TRBJ1-1,.,CASKKEDSMNTEAFF,TGTGCCAGCAAGAAAGAGGACAGTATGAACACTGAAGCTTTCTTT
TRBV20-1,.,TRBJ2-7,TRBD2,CSAFPAGGGFYEQYF,TGCAGTGCTTTTCCAGCGGGGGGCGGGTTCTACGAGCAGTACTTT
TRBV6-2/TRBV6-3,.,TRBJ1-2,.,CASAGCGYSYTF,TGTGCCAGCGCGGGGTGCGGCTATAGCTACACCTTC
TRBV11-1,few,TRBJ2-1,.,CDSSLTATYNEQFF,TGTGATAGCAGCTTAACTGCGACTTACAATGAGCAGTTCTTC
TRBV20-1,many,TRBJ2-3,.,CSAVTLIITDTQYF,TGCAGTGCAGTGACTCTCATAATCACAGATACGCAGTATTTT
TRBV11-3,.,TRBJ2-4,.,CVSRPRDPKNIQYF,TGTGTCAGCAGGCCCCGGGACCCCAAAAACATTCAGTACTTC
TRBV20-1,.,TRBJ2-1,TRBD2,CSAILAGGGVNEQFF,TGCAGTGCGATCTTAGCGGGAGGGGGGGTTAATGAGCAGTTCTTC
TRBV6-1,.,TRBJ2-7,TRBD1,CATLRTGADYEQYF,TGTGCCACCCTTAGGACAGGGGCGGACTACGAGCAGTACTTC
TRBV11-2,.,TRBJ1-2,TRBD1,CANSFKQGFNYGYTF,TGTGCCAACAGCTTTAAACAGGGGTTTAACTATGGTTACACCTTC
TRBV7-8,.,TRBJ2-7,.,CASGLMARGLGYEQYF,TGTGCCAGCGGCTTAATGGCTAGAGGCCTAGGATACGAGCAGTACTTC
TRBV6-5,many,TRBJ2-1,.,CASSAGVGAVVEQFF,TGTGCCAGCAGTGCCGGGGTGGGGGCGGTGGTCGAGCAGTTCTTC
TRBV28,.,TRBJ2-7,TRBD1,CASTWGGQGAYEQYF,TGTGCCAGCACCTGGGGGGGACAGGGGGCCTACGAGCAGTACTTC
TRBV20-1,.,TRBJ2-1,.,CSTIAPTRVSSYNEQFF,TGCAGTACTATAGCCCCAACCAGGGTGAGCTCCTACAATGAGCAGTTCTTC
TRBV24-1,.,TRBJ1-2,TRBD1,CTTSEGTDYGYTF,TGTACCACCAGTGAAGGGACAGACTATGGCTACACCTTC
TRBV4-3,many,TRBJ2-7,.,CASSQQGTYEQYF,TGCGCCAGCAGCCAGCAGGGAACCTACGAGCAGTACTTC
TRBV11-2,once,TRBJ2-3,.,CASGLVGGRGGNQTDTQYF,TGTGCCAGCGGCCTAGTGGGGGGGCGCGGGGGCAATCAGACAGATACGCAGTATTTT
TRBV20-1,.,TRBJ2-7,.,CSAKRGDNEQYF,TGCAGTGCTAAGAGAGGGGATAACGAGCAGTACTTC
TRBV6-1,many,TRBJ2-1,TRBD2,CASIIGAGGGQFF,TGTGCCAGCATTATAGGGGCGGGAGGGGGGCAGTTCTTC
TRBV6-6,many,TRBJ2-7,TRBD1,CASSLGPGGAYEQYF,TGTGCCAGCAGCCTTGGCCCAGGGGGTGCCTACGAGCAGTACTTC
TRBV11-2,.,TRBJ2-1,.,CASSSGVVGGPQFF,TGTGCCAGCAGCTCCGGAGTAGTGGGGGGGCCGCAGTTCTTC
TRBV4-2,many,TRBJ2-3,.,CASSQEWVRQGGDTQYF,TGTGCCAGCAGCCAAGAATGGGTGAGGCAGGGCGGAGATACGCAGTATTTT
TRBV29-1,once,TRBJ2-1,TRBD2,CSVGGLTSDKQSF,TGCAGCGTTGGGGGGCTGACTAGCGATAAGCAGTCCTTC
TRBV4-1,.,TRBJ1-2,.,CSSSPRTEGYGYTF,TGCTCCAGCAGCCCTCGGACCGAGGGCTATGGCTACACCTTC
TRBV28,.,TRBJ1-1,.,CASVVGNTEAFF,TGTGCCAGTGTAGTAGGGAACACTGAAGCTTTCTTT
TRBV6-2/TRBV6-3,few,TRBJ2-7,TRBD2,CASSYSRLAGVRLFEQYF,TGTGCCAGCAGTTACTCGAGGCTAGCGGGAGTGAGGCTCTTCGAGCAGTACTTC
TRBV11-3,.,TRBJ2-7,.,CASSPATGKGEQYF,TGTGCCAGCAGCCCCGCGACAGGTAAAGGTGAGCAGTACTTC
TRBV7-9,few,TRBJ2-2,TRBD2,CASSPRLAGTGELFF,TGTGCCAGCAGCCCCCGACTAGCAGGGACCGGGGAGCTGTTTTTT
TRBV11-3,.,TRBJ1-2,TRBD1,CANSPDRDYGYTF,TGTGCCAACAGCCCAGACAGGGATTATGGCTACACCTTC
TRBV28,.,TRBJ2-5,.,CASSLKPGQETQYF,TGTGCCAGCAGTTTAAAGCCAGGCCAAGAGACCCAGTACTTC
TRBV29-1,few,TRBJ2-3,TRBD2,CSVSVTSGKSDTQYF,TGCAGCGTCAGCGTGACTAGCGGGAAGTCAGATACGCAGTATTTT
TRBV2,.,TRBJ1-2,.,CASSEGGADYGYTF,TGTGCCAGCAGTGAAGGCGGGGCCGACTATGGCTACACCTTC
TRBV7-8,.,TRBJ2-3,.,CASSLLKRGHTDTHYF,TGTGCCAGCAGCCTGTTAAAGCGGGGACACACAGATACGCATTATTTT
TRBV12-3/TRBV12-4,.,TRBJ1-3,TRBD1,CASTVYQGVVDTIYF,TGTGCCAGCACTGTATATCAGGGGGTAGTAGACACCATATATTTT
TRBV4-1,.,TRBJ2-1,TRBD1,CASSQGPGTGTYNEKFF,TGCGCCAGCAGCCAAGGCCCGGGGACAGGGACATACAATGAGAAGTTCTTC
TRBV29-1,once,TRBJ2-5,.,CNIAFGMKETQYF,TGCAACATTGCTTTTGGTATGAAAGAGACCCAGTACTTC
TRBV11-3,once,TRBJ2-5,.,CASSLEYTGRETHYF,TGTGCCAGCAGCTTAGAATATACAGGGAGAGAGACCCATTACTTC
TRBV7-9,once,TRBJ1-2,.,CASSLAGRDATYGYTF,TGTGCCAGCAGCTTAGCTGGAAGGGACGCTACCTATGGCTACACCTTC
TRBV4-1,.,TRBJ2-4,.,CASSQEGGANIQYF,TGCGCCAGCAGCCAAGAGGGGGGGGCGAACATTCAGTACTTC
TRBV29-1,.,TRBJ1-5,.,CSVVFGVGNQPQHF,.
TRBV20-1,few,TRBJ2-7,TRBD2,CSAAGGSNNEQYF,TGCAGTGCTGCGGGAGGCTCAAATAACGAGCAGTACTTC
TRBV20-1,few,TRBJ2-1,.,CGAPNLGGNSYNEQFF,TGCGGTGCGCCGAACCTAGGGGGGAACTCCTACAATGAGCAGTTCTTC
TRBV6-1,many,TRBJ2-7,TRBD2,CASSDNRLGTSSGPQYF,TGTGCCAGCAGTGATAATCGTCTCGGGACTAGCTCGGGACCGCAGTACTTC
TRBV11-3,.,TRBJ2-2,.,CASTKQADTGERFF,TGTGCCAGCACCAAGCAAGCGGACACCGGGGAGCGGTTTTTT
TRBV6-1,few,TRBJ2-2,.,CASNVQANTGELFF,TGTGCCAGTAATGTTCAGGCGAACACCGGGGAGCTGTTTTTT
TRBV20-1,.,TRBJ2-7,.,CSARDLTSSYEQYF,TGCAGTGCTAGAGATCTAACGAGTTCCTACGAGCAGTACTTC
TRBV5-1,many,TRBJ2-5,TRBD2,CASSGPGGQETQYF,TGCGCCAGCAGCGGTCCCGGGGGGCAAGAGACCCAGTACTTC
TRBV6-6,few,TRBJ1-2,TRBD1,CASRSTGDNGYTF,TGTGCCAGCAGATCCACAGGGGATAATGGCTACACCTTC
TRBV13,.,TRBJ2-3,.,CASSFRLEGALPPDTQYF,TGTGCCAGCAGCTTCAGACTAGAGGGGGCCCTCCCCCCAGATACGCAGTATTTT